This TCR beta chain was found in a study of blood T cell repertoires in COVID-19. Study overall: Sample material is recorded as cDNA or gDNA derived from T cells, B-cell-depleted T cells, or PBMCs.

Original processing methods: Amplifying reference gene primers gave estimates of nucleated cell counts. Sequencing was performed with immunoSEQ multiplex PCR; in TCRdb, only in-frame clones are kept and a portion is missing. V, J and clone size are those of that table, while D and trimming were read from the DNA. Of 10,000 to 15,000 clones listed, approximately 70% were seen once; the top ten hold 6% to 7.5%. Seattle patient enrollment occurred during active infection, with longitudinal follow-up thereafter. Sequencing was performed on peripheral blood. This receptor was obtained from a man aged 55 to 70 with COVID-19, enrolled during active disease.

The CDR3 nucleotides are TGTGCCAGCAGCCCGAGTGGACAAATCTATGGCTACACCTTC. As protein: CASSPSGQIYGYTF. This rearrangement joins TRBV7-9 to TRBJ1-2, with D possibly matching TRBD1 (5 bases). Trimming pared 5 bases from V and 4 bases from J, leaving 14 bases between. The CDR3 has 14 amino acids. Germline V gene sequence: CDR1 SEHNR, CDR2 FQNEAQ (reference sequence).